This TCR beta chain was identified during a study of blood T cell repertoires in COVID-19. Produced via immunoSEQ multiplex PCR; TCRdb's table is partial and in-frame only. The sample contains under 400,000 clones, 80% to 90% of which appear only once. Germline CDR1 and CDR2: GTSNPN and SVGIG (reference sequence). This CDR3 has 11 residues. The ends were cut back, 2 bases at V and 10 bases at J, with 9 bases in the middle. The TCR sequence derives from a woman aged 25 to 45 with COVID-19, enrolled during active disease. The J gene is TRBJ2-1, the V gene TRBV30; D is possibly TRBD2 (6 bases). The sample was peripheral blood. The CDR3 DNA sequence: TGTGCCTGGAGTCGGGCGGGAGAGCAGTTCTTC. It encodes CAWSRAGEQFF.